These T cell receptor beta chains were read from a single sample in a study of radiation and T cells in renal cell carcinoma. TCRdb keeps only in-frame clones here, not all; method: immunoSEQ multiplex PCR. This sample has some 150,000 clones, with roughly 90% found just once. Sequences were derived from blood, sampled from a patient whose treatment included radiotherapy and nephrectomy. The receptor set was obtained from a woman aged 50 to 60 with renal cell carcinoma. CDR3s include the opening cysteine and the closing phenylalanine or tryptophan. The order of the fields is J gene, D gene, clone size, V gene, CDR3 DNA, CDR3 protein. A D gene is named only where the DNA matches it firmly. Where a row states a size, it is once, few, many or the class of an expanded clone; other rows omit it.

J: TRBJ1-2
D: NA
size: NA
V: TRBV4-2
DNA: TGTGCCAGCAGCCAAGGCATGAGGGAAAGGAACTATGGCTACACCTTC
CDR3: CASSQGMRERNYGYTF

J: TRBJ1-1
D: NA
size: NA
V: TRBV6-1
DNA: TGTGCCAGCAGTGAAGTTTTTTTGAACACTGAAGCTTTCTTT
CDR3: CASSEVFLNTEAFF

J: TRBJ1-1
D: NA
size: once
V: TRBV14
DNA: TGTGCCAGCAGCCCTCATCTGAACACTGAAGCTTTCTTT
CDR3: CASSPHLNTEAFF

J: TRBJ1-1
D: NA
size: few
V: TRBV6-1
DNA: TGTGCCAGCAGTAGAATTAGGGAAACTGAAGCTTTCTTT
CDR3: CASSRIRETEAFF

J: TRBJ2-2
D: TRBD1
size: NA
V: TRBV5-1
DNA: TGCGCCAGCAGAACCGGGACAGAGGGAACCGGGGAGCTGTTTTTT
CDR3: CASRTGTEGTGELFF

J: TRBJ2-1
D: NA
size: NA
V: TRBV14
DNA: TGTGCCAGCAGCCAAGTCCTGGGGGCCCATAGAGATGAGCAGTTCTTC
CDR3: CASSQVLGAHRDEQFF

J: TRBJ1-2
D: NA
size: NA
V: TRBV30
DNA: TGTGCCTGGAGTGCCGTGAGGGCCGGCTATGGCTACACCTTC
CDR3: CAWSAVRAGYGYTF

J: TRBJ1-1
D: NA
size: few
V: TRBV15
DNA: TGTGCCACCAGCAGGGAACTCCACAGTGAAGCTTTCTTT
CDR3: CATSRELHSEAFF

J: TRBJ1-2
D: NA
size: NA
V: TRBV5-6
DNA: TGTGCCAGCAGCCCCGGACAGTTTATCTATGGCTACACCTTC
CDR3: CASSPGQFIYGYTF

J: TRBJ2-1
D: TRBD2
size: NA
V: TRBV6-6
DNA: TGTGCCAGCAGCCCGGGGAGGGGCGGGCGGGAGCAGTTCTTC
CDR3: CASSPGRGGREQFF

J: TRBJ1-3
D: TRBD1
size: NA
V: TRBV10-1
DNA: TGCGCCAGCAGTGATGGGACAGCATCTGGAAACACCATATATTTT
CDR3: CASSDGTASGNTIYF

J: TRBJ2-7
D: TRBD2
size: NA
V: TRBV6-1
DNA: TGTGCCAGCAGTCAAGGTCGGGGGGGGATCTACGAGCAGTACTTC
CDR3: CASSQGRGGIYEQYF

J: TRBJ2-3
D: NA
size: NA
V: TRBV6-1
DNA: TGTGCCTCATGCCGAGGTTTAGGCACAGATACGCAGTATTTT
CDR3: CASCRGLGTDTQYF

J: TRBJ2-3
D: NA
size: NA
V: TRBV7-3
DNA: TGTGCCAGCAGCTTAGGGACCATCACAGATACGCAGTATTTT
CDR3: CASSLGTITDTQYF

J: TRBJ1-1
D: NA
size: NA
V: TRBV5-1
DNA: TGCGCCAGCAGCTCGACGGGAGAGAACACTGAAGCTTTCTTT
CDR3: CASSSTGENTEAFF

J: TRBJ2-2
D: NA
size: NA
V: TRBV27
DNA: TGTGCCAGCAGGAAGAGCGGGCCAGGCGGGGAGCTGTTTTTT
CDR3: CASRKSGPGGELFF

J: TRBJ1-6
D: TRBD1
size: NA
V: TRBV25-1
DNA: TGTGCCAGCAGGGCTCCGGGACAGTATAATTCACCCCTCCACTTT
CDR3: CASRAPGQYNSPLHF